This TCR beta chain came from a study of cytomegalovirus exposure and HLA in healthy donors (dated by TCRdb to the late 2010s). Background on the whole study: According to a later analysis, one platform produced both the 100 to 150 validation repertoires and the 700 or so repertoires of the first cohort. High-throughput TCR immunosequencing, statistical association of individual TCRs with disease status, and machine learning were combined to predict cytomegalovirus infection status. Along with the approximately 670-subject first cohort, a separate validation cohort of over a hundred different subjects was used. The aim of the study was to test whether cataloging public T cell receptors could identify signatures of past pathogen exposure.

The V end loses 4 bases and the J end loses 0 bases, and a stretch of 8 bases separates them. The CDR3 sequence holds 13 residues, the cysteine and phenylalanine included. CDR3 DNA only is kept here, 39 bases in frame from base 1. From a lookup of the germline V gene, CDR1 and CDR2 are SGHRS and YFSETQ. The investigation overall reported the following: According to the authors, the approach could potentially be generalized to other disease states and immunological phenotypes. A few of the identified cytomegalovirus-associated TCR beta chains were confirmed in vitro to be specific for cytomegalovirus antigens. Across donors, most TCR sequences were observed very rarely, whereas some public TCRs were present in many individuals. A total of 150 to 200 TCR beta chains were listed by the study as associated with cytomegalovirus. The validation cohort had no HLA typing available for a later analysis, so co-occurrence within that cohort was assessed over all 110 or so repertoires. Subsequent analysis determined that TCRs grouped into clusters in the first cohort also showed a tendency toward co-occurrence across the 120 or so validation repertoires, and roughly 95% of cluster scores exceeded 0. The classifier was reported to diagnose cytomegalovirus status with high specificity and sensitivity in both the original cohort and the validation cohort.

Concerning this clone: Its antigen remains unidentified. No base-level quality is on record; no much larger clone is a single base apart.

Library prep was done by the immunoSEQ multiplex PCR assay. In the source study's methods: To diagnose cytomegalovirus status from the catalog of TCR beta chain sequences, a statistical classification framework was built. Here the immuneACCESS table is served through TCRdb, limited to in-frame sequences with V and J called. Missing clones are a known gap in these copies; in checked studies unresolved V genes cover under half, and the rest lacks a known reason. That table supplies the V and J calls and clone size; D and trimming were determined from the DNA. The sample profile shows about 280,000 clones; over 75% of them were found once. The top ten constitute around 0.92% of the sample. Donors formed part of the validation cohort, which comprised 120 subjects and was distinct from the first cohort of fewer than 750 subjects.

What was sequenced was PBMCs. The sequence came from a woman between 18 and 29 years old in good health and CMV-seronegative. The chain employs TRBV5-1 and TRBJ2-7; a confident D gene designation cannot be given. The CDR3 sequence is CASSLVFSYEQYF. The DNA sequence is given as TGCGCCAGCAGCCTCGTATTCTCCTACGAGCAGTACTTC.